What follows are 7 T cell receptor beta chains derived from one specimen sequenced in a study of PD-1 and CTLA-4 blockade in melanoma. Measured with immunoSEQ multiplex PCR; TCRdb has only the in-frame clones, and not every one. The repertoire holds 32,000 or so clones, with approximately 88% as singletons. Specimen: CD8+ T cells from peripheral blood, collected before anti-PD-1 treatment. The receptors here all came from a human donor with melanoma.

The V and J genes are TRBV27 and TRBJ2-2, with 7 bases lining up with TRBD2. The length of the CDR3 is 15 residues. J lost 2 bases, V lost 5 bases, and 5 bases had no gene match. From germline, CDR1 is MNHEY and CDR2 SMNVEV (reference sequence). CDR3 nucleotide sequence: TGTGCCAGCAGTCAACGGGGGGTTAACACCGGGGAGCTGTTTTTT. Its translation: CASSQRGVNTGELFF.

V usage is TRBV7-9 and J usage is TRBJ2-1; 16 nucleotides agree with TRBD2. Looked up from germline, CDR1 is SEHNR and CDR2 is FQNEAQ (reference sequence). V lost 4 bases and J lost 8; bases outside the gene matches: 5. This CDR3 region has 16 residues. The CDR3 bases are TGTGCCAGCAGCTCGCCGGGACTAGCGGGAGGGGATGAGCAGTTCTTC. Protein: CASSSPGLAGGDEQFF.

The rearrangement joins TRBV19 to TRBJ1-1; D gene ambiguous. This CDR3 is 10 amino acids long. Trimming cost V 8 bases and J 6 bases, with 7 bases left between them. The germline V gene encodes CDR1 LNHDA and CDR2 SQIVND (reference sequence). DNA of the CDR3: TGTGCCAGTGGTACGGCTGAAGCTTTCTTT. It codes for CASGTAEAFF.

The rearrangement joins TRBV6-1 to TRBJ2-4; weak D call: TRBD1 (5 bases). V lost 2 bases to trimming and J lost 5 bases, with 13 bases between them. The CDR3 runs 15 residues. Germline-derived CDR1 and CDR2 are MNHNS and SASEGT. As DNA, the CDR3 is TGTGCCAGCAGTGAATCCCCGGCCAGGGAAAACATTCAGTACTTC. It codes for CASSESPARENIQYF.

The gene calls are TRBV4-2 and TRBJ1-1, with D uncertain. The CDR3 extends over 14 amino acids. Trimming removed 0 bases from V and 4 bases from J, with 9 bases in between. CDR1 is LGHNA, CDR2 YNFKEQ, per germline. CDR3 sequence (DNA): TGTGCCAGCAGCCAAGATCCGGTAGGCACTGAAGCTTTCTTT. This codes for CASSQDPVGTEAFF.

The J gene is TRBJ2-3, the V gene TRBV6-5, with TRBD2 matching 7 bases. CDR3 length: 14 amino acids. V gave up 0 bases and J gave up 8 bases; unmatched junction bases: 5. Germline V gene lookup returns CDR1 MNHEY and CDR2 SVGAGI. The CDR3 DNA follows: TGTGCCAGCAGTTACTCGGGACTATCGGGTACGCAGTATTTT. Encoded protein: CASSYSGLSGTQYF.

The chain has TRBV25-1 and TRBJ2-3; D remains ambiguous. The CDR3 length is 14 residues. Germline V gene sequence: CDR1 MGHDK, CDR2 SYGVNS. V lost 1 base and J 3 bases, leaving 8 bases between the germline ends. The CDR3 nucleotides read TGTGCCAGCAGTGAATTTCTGGGGACAGATACGCAGTATTTT. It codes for CASSEFLGTDTQYF. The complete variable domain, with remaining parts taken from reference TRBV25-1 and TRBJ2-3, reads EADIYQTPRYLVIGTGKKITLECSQTMGHDKMYWYQQDPGMELHLIHYSYGVNSTEKGDLSSESTVSRIRTEHFPLTLESARPSHTSQYLCASSEFLGTDTQYFGPGTRLTVL.